The present TCR beta chain was sequenced within a study of technical replicates of blood from several donors. V lost 3 bases and J 0 bases, leaving 6 bases between the germline ends. CDR1 and CDR2 (germline): MNHNS, SASEGT. The CDR3 is 14 residues long. Sequencing was performed with immunoSEQ multiplex PCR; in TCRdb, only in-frame clones are kept and a portion is missing. Here the sample spans fewer than 80,000 clones, 89% being singletons. The source of this sequence is a human donor in good health. Some clones in this sample may be carry-over from other donors' samples. The chain has TRBV6-1 and TRBJ2-1; TRBD2 is a possible D gene (6 bases). Input material: PBMCs. CDR3 sequence reads: CASSETSSYNEQFF. DNA of the CDR3: TGTGCCAGCAGTGAGACTAGCTCCTACAATGAGCAGTTCTTC.